A single sample is the source of the 6 T cell receptor beta chains below, sequenced in a study of shared clonotypes between healthy human individuals. The repertoire was sequenced with immunoSEQ multiplex PCR; TCRdb's copy has only in-frame clones and lacks some. In the table there are roughly 500,000 clones, approximately 79% of which are singletons. Sequencing used PBMCs. The receptors shown here come from a woman aged 40 to 50 in good health. Some clones in this sample may be carry-over from other donors' samples.

J is TRBJ2-1 and V is TRBV11-2; the match to TRBD2 covers 9 bases. The junction had 10 bases not matched to a gene; V was cut back by 5 bases and J by 8 bases. This CDR3 is 15 amino acids long. Looked up from germline, CDR1 is SGHAT and CDR2 is FQNNGV. The CDR3 DNA follows: TGTGCCAGCAGCCCCGGGACTAGCTCTCTCGATGAGCAGTTCTTC. Its translation is CASSPGTSSLDEQFF.

The V and J genes are TRBV6-5 and TRBJ2-7, with 7 bases that match TRBD1. The germline V gene encodes CDR1 MNHEY and CDR2 SVGAGI. Trimming cost V 10 bases and J 5 bases; bases outside gene matches: 8. This CDR3 has 12 amino acids. CDR3 region: CATRDRSHEQYF. The DNA of the CDR3 is TGTGCCACCCGGGACAGATCCCACGAGCAGTACTTC.

The CDR3 nucleotides read TGTGCCAGCAGCCCCCAAAACAGACGAGAGACCCAGTACTTC. Protein: CASSPQNRRETQYF. This chain links TRBV4-2 with TRBJ2-5; D call uncertain. The CDR3 is made up of 14 amino acids. Trimming took off 4 bases at V and 4 bases at J, with 13 bases between the two ends. Germline V gene data show CDR1 as LGHNA and CDR2 as YNFKEQ.

This sequence joins TRBV5-1 and TRBJ1-2, with 7 bases fitting TRBD1. V was clipped by 3 bases and J by 0 bases; unmatched bases: 5. CDR1 is SGHRS and CDR2 is YFSETQ in the germline V gene. The CDR3 is made up of 15 amino acids. CDR3: CASSYTQGANYGYTF. The CDR3 nucleotides read TGCGCCAGCAGCTACACTCAGGGGGCTAACTATGGCTACACCTTC.

V usage is TRBV5-1 and J usage is TRBJ1-4; tentative D call: TRBD1 (5 bases). The CDR3 length is 16 residues. The V end lost 4 bases, the J end lost 3 bases, and 16 bases lay between the germline ends. Germline CDR1 reads SGHRS; CDR2 reads YFSETQ. The CDR3 region has the DNA TGCGCCAGCAGCGTTGACGGTGGGGCGGCTAATGAAAAACTGTTTTTT. As protein: CASSVDGGAANEKLFF.

The CDR3 DNA follows: TGCAGCGCAAATCGGGGGGGGACAGGGAACACTGAAGCTTTCTTT. It is translated as CSANRGGTGNTEAFF. The chain joins TRBV29-1 to TRBJ1-1; 8 bases agree with TRBD1. The CDR3 sequence is 15 residues long. Per germline, CDR1 SQVTM and CDR2 ANQGSEA. V was clipped by 7 bases and J by 1 base; unmatched bases: 11.